This entry concerns a single T cell receptor beta chain. The source of the sample is a study of blood T cell repertoires in COVID-19. Libraries were prepared by immunoSEQ multiplex PCR; TCRdb keeps only in-frame clonotypes and omits some of them. Of 150,000 to 200,000 clones listed, around 85% are singletons. The length of the CDR3 is 13 residues. Looked up from germline, CDR1 is SGHVS and CDR2 is FNYEAQ. J lost 12 bases, V lost 6 bases, and 11 bases had no gene match. The chain carries TRBV7-6 and TRBJ2-1, with 7 bases aligning to TRBD2. Input material: peripheral blood. The clonotype comes from a woman aged 80 or older with acute or convalescent COVID-19. DNA of the CDR3: TGTGCCAGCAGACGAGAAACAACTAGCGCGCAGTTCTTC. It encodes CASRRETTSAQFF.